Below are 5 T cell receptor beta chains sequenced from a single sample in a study of cytotoxic CD8 clonotypes in ibrutinib-treated CLL. Clones were read by immunoSEQ multiplex PCR, and TCRdb kept only the in-frame ones, dropping some. Found here are 300,000 to 400,000 clones, 67% of them singletons; the top ten hold about 5.9%. The sample was PBMCs, taken after 36 months of ibrutinib treatment. The receptor set was obtained from a human donor with chronic lymphocytic leukemia.

The chain recombines TRBV28 with TRBJ1-2; no definite D call. In germline, CDR1 is MDHEN, CDR2 SYDVKM. The CDR3 length is 12 residues. V lost 7 bases to trimming and J lost 8 bases, with 14 bases between them. The CDR3 loop reads CASNDDLEGYTF. CDR3 DNA sequence: TGTGCCAGCAACGACGATTTGGAGGGCTACACCTTC.

This clone has only one observation. The chain combines TRBV7-2 with TRBJ1-1; 7 bases match TRBD1. The CDR3 is 15 residues long. CDR1 is SGHTA, CDR2 FQGNSA, per germline. V shed 5 bases and J 3 bases; nucleotides not matched to a gene: 9. The CDR3 nucleotides are TGTGCCAGCAGCGAACAGGGGCAACTACACACTGAAGCTTTCTTT. Protein: CASSEQGQLHTEAFF. Full variable domain (missing parts from reference TRBV7-2 and TRBJ1-1): GAGVSQSPSNKVTEKGKDVELRCDPISGHTALYWYRQSLGQGLEFLIYFQGNSAPDKSGLPSDRFSAERTGGSVSTLTIQRTQQEDSAVYLCASSEQGQLHTEAFFGQGTRLTVV.

The chain uses TRBV9 and TRBJ2-2; 9 bases match TRBD1. V gave up 3 bases and J gave up 4 bases; unmatched junction bases: 4. The CDR3 has 15 residues. Germline V gene sequence: CDR1 SGDLS, CDR2 YYNGEE. CDR3 protein: CASSEGQGLTGELFF. Written as DNA, the CDR3 is TGTGCCAGCAGCGAGGGACAGGGACTCACCGGGGAGCTGTTTTTT.

The chain employs TRBV6-5 and TRBJ1-1; D gene unclear. Trimming cost V 6 bases and J 3 bases, with 11 bases left between them. This CDR3 spans 13 amino acids. In germline, CDR1 is MNHEY, CDR2 SVGAGI. CDR3 DNA: TGTGCCAGCAGCATTTACGGAGACACTGAAGCTTTCTTT. It translates to CASSIYGDTEAFF.

CDR3 nucleotide sequence: TGTGCCAGCAGCGTAAGGCCGGGAAGCTACGAGCAGTACTTC. This encodes CASSVRPGSYEQYF. The chain has TRBV9 and TRBJ2-7, with D perhaps TRBD2 (5 bases). Trimming cost V 1 base and J 3 bases, with 11 bases left between them. CDR3 size: 14 residues. In germline, CDR1 is SGDLS, CDR2 YYNGEE.